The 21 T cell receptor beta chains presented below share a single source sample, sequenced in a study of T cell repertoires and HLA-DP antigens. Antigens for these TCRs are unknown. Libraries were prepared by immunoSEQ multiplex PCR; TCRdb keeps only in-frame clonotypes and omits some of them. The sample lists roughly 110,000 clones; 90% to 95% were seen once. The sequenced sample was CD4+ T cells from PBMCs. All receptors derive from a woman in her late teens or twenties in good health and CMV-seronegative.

The CDR3 DNA is TGTGCCAGAAGACATTCCCCGACAGGTCACTATGGCTACACCTTC. Its translation: CARRHSPTGHYGYTF. The chain uses TRBV5-3 and TRBJ1-2; TRBD1 might be the D (6 bases). TRBV5-3 is designated an ORF whose function remains uncertain. CDR3 length equals 15 residues. V was clipped by 5 bases and J by 3 bases, with 17 bases between them.

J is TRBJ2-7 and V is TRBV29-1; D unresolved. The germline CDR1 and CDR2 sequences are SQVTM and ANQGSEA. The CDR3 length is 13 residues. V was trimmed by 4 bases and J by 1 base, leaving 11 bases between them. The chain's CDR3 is CSVGTDLSYEQYF. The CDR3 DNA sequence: TGCAGCGTTGGAACAGATCTATCCTACGAGCAGTACTTC.

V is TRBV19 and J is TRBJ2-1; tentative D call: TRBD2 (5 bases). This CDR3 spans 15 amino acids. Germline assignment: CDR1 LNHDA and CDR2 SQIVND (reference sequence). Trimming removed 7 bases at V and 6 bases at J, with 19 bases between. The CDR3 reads CASTPRRGSFNEQFF. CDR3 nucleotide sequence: TGTGCCAGTACCCCAAGGCGAGGGTCTTTCAATGAGCAGTTCTTC. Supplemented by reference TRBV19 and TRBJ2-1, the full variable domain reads DGGITQSPKYLFRKEGQNVTLSCEQNLNHDAMYWYRQDPGQGLRLIYYSQIVNDFQKGDIAEGYSVSREKKESFPLTVTSAQKNPTAFYLCASTPRRGSFNEQFFGPGTRLTVL.

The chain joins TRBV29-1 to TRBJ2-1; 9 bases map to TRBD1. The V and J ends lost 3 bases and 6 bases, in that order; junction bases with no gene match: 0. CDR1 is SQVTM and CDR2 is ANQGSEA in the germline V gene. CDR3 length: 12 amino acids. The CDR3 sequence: CSVEGQGNEQFF. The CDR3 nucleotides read TGCAGCGTTGAGGGACAGGGCAATGAGCAGTTCTTC.

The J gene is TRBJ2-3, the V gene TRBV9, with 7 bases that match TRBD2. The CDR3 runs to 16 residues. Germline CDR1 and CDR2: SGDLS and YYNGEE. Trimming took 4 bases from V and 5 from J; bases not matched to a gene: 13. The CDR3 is CASSLGTTGGIDTQYF. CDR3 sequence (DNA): TGTGCCAGCAGCCTCGGGACCACGGGAGGAATAGATACGCAGTATTTT.

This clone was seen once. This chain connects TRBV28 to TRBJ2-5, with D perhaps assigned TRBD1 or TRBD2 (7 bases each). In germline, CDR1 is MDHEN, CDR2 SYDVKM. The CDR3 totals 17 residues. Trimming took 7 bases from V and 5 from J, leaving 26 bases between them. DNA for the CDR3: TGTGCCAGCACCCGGGGGGTTGGGACAGAAGGGATGGAGACCCAGTACTTC. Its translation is CASTRGVGTEGMETQYF.

In DNA form, the CDR3 reads TGCGCCAGCAGACGAGGATACCGGGCCCCGGACTATGGCTACACCTTC. Amino acid sequence: CASRRGYRAPDYGYTF. J is TRBJ1-2 and V is TRBV4-1; D is unclear. The CDR3 spans 16 residues. Germline V gene lookup returns CDR1 MGHRA and CDR2 YSYEKL. Between the trimmed V and J ends, which lost 6 bases and 3 bases, there was a span of 20 bases.

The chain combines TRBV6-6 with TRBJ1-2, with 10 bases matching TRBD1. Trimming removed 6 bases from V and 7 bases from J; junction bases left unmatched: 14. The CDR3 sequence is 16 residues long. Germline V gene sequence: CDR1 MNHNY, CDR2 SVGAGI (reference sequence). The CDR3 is CASRPGQGPGTGGYTF. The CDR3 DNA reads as TGTGCCAGCAGACCGGGACAGGGGCCGGGAACTGGTGGCTACACCTTC.

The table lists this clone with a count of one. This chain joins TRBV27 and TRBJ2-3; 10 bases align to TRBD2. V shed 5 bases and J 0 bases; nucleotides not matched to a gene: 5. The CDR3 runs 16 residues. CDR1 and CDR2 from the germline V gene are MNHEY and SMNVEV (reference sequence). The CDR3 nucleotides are TGTGCCAGCAGTCCCCGGACTAGCGGAAGCACAGATACGCAGTATTTT. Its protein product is CASSPRTSGSTDTQYF.

CDR3 amino acids: CASSSGTGFGYTF. In DNA form, the CDR3 reads TGTGCCAGCAGTTCGGGGACAGGGTTTGGCTACACCTTC. This chain joins TRBV28 and TRBJ1-2; 9 positions match TRBD1. Per germline, CDR1 MDHEN and CDR2 SYDVKM. The length of the CDR3 is 13 residues. Germline trimming cut 4 bases from V and 7 bases from J; bases unmatched to any gene: 4.

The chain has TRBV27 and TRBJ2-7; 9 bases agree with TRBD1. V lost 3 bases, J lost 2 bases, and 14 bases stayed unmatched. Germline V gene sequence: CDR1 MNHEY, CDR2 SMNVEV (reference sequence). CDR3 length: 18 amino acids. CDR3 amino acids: CASSFRTGVLGGAYEQYF. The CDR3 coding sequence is TGTGCCAGCAGTTTTAGGACAGGGGTCCTTGGCGGTGCCTACGAGCAGTACTTC.

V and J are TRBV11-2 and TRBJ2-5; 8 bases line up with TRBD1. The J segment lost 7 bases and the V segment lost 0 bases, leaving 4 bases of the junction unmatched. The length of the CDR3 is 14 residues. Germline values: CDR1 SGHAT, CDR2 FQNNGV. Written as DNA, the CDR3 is TGTGCCAGCAGCTTAGATTCCCAGGGGGCGACCCAGTACTTC. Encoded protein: CASSLDSQGATQYF. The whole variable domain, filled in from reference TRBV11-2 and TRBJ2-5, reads EAGVAQSPRYKIIEKRQSVAFWCNPISGHATLYWYQQILGQGPKLLIQFQNNGVVDDSQLPKDRFSAERLKGVDSTLKIQPAKLEDSAVYLCASSLDSQGATQYFGPGTRLLVL.

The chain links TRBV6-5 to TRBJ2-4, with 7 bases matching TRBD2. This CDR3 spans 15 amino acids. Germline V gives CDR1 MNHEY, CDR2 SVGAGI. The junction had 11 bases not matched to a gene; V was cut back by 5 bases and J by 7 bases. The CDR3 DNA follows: TGTGCCAGCAGTCCAACAGGACTGGGAGGGAACATTCAGTACTTC. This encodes CASSPTGLGGNIQYF.

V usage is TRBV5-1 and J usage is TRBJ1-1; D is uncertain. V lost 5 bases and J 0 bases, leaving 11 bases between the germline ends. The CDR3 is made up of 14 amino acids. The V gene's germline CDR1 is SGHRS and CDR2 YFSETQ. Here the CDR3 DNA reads TGCGCCAGCAGTGTCGACGGAATGAACACTGAAGCTTTCTTT. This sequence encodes CASSVDGMNTEAFF.

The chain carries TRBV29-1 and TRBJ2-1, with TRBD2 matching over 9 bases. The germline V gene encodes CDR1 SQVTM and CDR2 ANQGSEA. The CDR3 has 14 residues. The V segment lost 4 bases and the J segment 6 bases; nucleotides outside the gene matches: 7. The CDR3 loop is CSVVGGRAANEQFF. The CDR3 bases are TGCAGCGTTGTCGGCGGGAGGGCCGCCAATGAGCAGTTCTTC.

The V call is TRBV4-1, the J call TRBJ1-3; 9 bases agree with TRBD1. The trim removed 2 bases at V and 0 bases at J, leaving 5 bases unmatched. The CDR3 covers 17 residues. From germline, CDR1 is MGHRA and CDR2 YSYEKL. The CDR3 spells CASSQRQGGYSGNTIYF. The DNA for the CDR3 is TGCGCCAGCAGCCAAAGACAGGGGGGCTACTCTGGAAACACCATATATTTT.

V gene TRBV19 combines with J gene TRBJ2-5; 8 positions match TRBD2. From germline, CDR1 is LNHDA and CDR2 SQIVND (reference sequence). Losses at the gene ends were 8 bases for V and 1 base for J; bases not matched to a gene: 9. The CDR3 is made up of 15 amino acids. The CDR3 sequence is CASQTTSDIQETQYF. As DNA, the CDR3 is TGTGCCAGTCAGACGACTAGCGACATCCAAGAGACCCAGTACTTC.

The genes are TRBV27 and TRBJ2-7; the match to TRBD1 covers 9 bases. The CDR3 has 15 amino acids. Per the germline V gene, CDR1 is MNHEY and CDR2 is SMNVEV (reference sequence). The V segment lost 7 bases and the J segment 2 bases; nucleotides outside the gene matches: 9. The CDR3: CASTTFGTGTYEQYF. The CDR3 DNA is TGTGCCAGCACCACCTTCGGGACAGGGACCTACGAGCAGTACTTC.

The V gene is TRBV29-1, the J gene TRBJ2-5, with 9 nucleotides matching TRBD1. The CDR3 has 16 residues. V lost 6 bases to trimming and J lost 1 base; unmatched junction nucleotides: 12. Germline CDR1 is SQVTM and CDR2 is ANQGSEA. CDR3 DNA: TGCAGCGTGGGAACTCCGGGACAGGGAGGCCAAGAGACCCAGTACTTC. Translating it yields CSVGTPGQGGQETQYF.

The CDR3 region has the DNA TGTGCCAGCAGCTTCGTCCAGGGCTATGGCTACACCTTC. As protein: CASSFVQGYGYTF. The V gene is TRBV6-5, the J gene TRBJ1-2; D might be TRBD1 (5 bases). The CDR3 length is 13 residues. With 6 bases removed from V and 4 bases from J, the gap between germline ends came to 12 bases. Germline CDR1 is MNHEY and CDR2 is SVGAGI.

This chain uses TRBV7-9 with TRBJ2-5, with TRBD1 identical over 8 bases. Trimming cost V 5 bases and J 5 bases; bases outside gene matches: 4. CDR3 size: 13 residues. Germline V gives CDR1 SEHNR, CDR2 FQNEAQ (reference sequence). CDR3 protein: CASSRQGRETQYF. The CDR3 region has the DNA TGTGCCAGCAGCCGACAGGGGAGGGAGACCCAGTACTTC.